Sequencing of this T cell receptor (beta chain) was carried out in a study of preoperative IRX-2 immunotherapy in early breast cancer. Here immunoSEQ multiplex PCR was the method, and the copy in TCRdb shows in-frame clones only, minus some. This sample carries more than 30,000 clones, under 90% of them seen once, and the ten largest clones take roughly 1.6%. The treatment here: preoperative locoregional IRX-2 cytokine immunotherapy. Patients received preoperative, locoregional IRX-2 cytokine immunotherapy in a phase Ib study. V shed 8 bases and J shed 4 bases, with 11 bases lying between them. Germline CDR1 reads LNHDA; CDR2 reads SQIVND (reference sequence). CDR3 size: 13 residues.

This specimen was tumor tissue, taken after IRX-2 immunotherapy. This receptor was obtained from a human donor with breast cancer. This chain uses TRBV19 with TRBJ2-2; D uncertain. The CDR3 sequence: CASLLLTTGELFF. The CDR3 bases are TGTGCCAGTCTGCTCCTGACCACCGGGGAGCTGTTTTTT.